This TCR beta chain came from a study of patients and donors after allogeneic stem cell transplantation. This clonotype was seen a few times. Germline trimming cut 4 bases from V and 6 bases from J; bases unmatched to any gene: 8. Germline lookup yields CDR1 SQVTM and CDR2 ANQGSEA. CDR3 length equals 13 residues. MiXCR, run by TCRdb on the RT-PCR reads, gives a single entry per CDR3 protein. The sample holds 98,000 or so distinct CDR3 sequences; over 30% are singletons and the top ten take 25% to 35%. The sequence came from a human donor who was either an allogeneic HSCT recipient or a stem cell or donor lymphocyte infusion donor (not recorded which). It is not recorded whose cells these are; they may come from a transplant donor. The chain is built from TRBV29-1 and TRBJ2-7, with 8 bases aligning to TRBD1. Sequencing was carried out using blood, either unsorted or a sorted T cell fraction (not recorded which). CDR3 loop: CSVGVTGDLEQYF. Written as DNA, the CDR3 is TGCAGCGTTGGGGTGACAGGGGACCTCGAGCAGTACTTC.